This is a list of T cell receptor beta chains from one sample in a study of early T cells in non-severe SARS-CoV-2 infection. TCRdb re-derived calls from the 5' RACE reads in MiXCR, one entry per CDR3 protein. The sample includes tens of thousands of distinct CDR3 sequences, about 5% of them seen just once. This material consisted of whole blood, taken at baseline. Every receptor here comes from an adult who was a healthcare worker with PCR-confirmed SARS-CoV-2 infection or an uninfected control (not recorded which). The CDR3 runs from the conserved cysteine through the conserved F or W. A D gene is named only where the DNA matches it firmly. For some rows the clone size is stated as once, few or many, or as a class when expanded; others skip it.

V gene: TRBV7-3; D gene: TRBD1; J gene: TRBJ2-7; clone size: NA; CDR3 DNA: TGTGCCAGCAGCTCCGGGACAGGGCGTTCCTACGAGCAGTACTTC; CDR3 protein: CASSSGTGRSYEQYF
V gene: TRBV18; D gene: NA; J gene: TRBJ1-1; clone size: many; CDR3 DNA: TGTGCCAGCTCACCCCGAACCGGTCCGGACAACACTGAAGCTTTCTTT; CDR3 protein: CASSPRTGPDNTEAFF
V gene: TRBV6-2/TRBV6-3; D gene: NA; J gene: TRBJ2-2; clone size: many; CDR3 DNA: TGTGCCAGCAGTTACGTCGGCCGCGCGAACACCGGGGAGCTGTTTTTT; CDR3 protein: CASSYVGRANTGELFF
V gene: TRBV5-1; D gene: TRBD1; J gene: TRBJ1-1; clone size: few; CDR3 DNA: TGCGCCAGCAGCTTGTTAATGGGACAGGGGACGAACACTGAAGCTTTCTTT; CDR3 protein: CASSLLMGQGTNTEAFF
V gene: TRBV5-1; D gene: TRBD1; J gene: TRBJ2-3; clone size: many; CDR3 DNA: TGCGCCAGCAGCGGGACAGACCTTTTCACAGATACGCAGTATTTT; CDR3 protein: CASSGTDLFTDTQYF
V gene: TRBV7-2; D gene: TRBD1; J gene: TRBJ2-2; clone size: NA; CDR3 DNA: TGTGCCAGCAGCTTACAGGGGGCAGGTACCGGGGAGCTGTTTTTT; CDR3 protein: CASSLQGAGTGELFF
V gene: TRBV7-2; D gene: TRBD1; J gene: TRBJ1-6; clone size: many; CDR3 DNA: TGTGCCAGCAGCTTGATTGGACAGGGAGGCTCGGGGTCCCTCCACTTT; CDR3 protein: CASSLIGQGGSGSLHF
V gene: TRBV30; D gene: NA; J gene: TRBJ2-7; clone size: many; CDR3 DNA: TGTGCCTGGAACCTGGGATCGAGCTCCTACGAGCAGTACTTC; CDR3 protein: CAWNLGSSSYEQYF
V gene: TRBV20-1; D gene: NA; J gene: TRBJ2-7; clone size: medium-sized; CDR3 DNA: TGCAGTGCTAGGGAACAGGGCTTCGAGCAGTACTTC; CDR3 protein: CSAREQGFEQYF
V gene: TRBV7-3; D gene: NA; J gene: TRBJ2-1; clone size: many; CDR3 DNA: TGTGCCAGCAGCCCAGGGGCGACAGGTAATGAGCAGTTCTTC; CDR3 protein: CASSPGATGNEQFF
V gene: TRBV29-1; D gene: NA; J gene: TRBJ2-1; clone size: many; CDR3 DNA: TGCAGCGTTGAAGGGAAGCTGCACTCCAATGAGCAGTTCTTC; CDR3 protein: CSVEGKLHSNEQFF
V gene: TRBV24-1; D gene: NA; J gene: TRBJ2-6; clone size: few; CDR3 DNA: TGTGCCACCAGTGATTTTCGGCCCAGCTCTGGGGCCAACGTCCTGACTTTC; CDR3 protein: CATSDFRPSSGANVLTF
V gene: TRBV12-3/TRBV12-4; D gene: NA; J gene: TRBJ2-7; clone size: many; CDR3 DNA: TGTGCCAGCAGCGCCCGTCTTACAGGGAACTACGAGCAGTACTTC; CDR3 protein: CASSARLTGNYEQYF
V gene: TRBV10-3; D gene: TRBD2; J gene: TRBJ2-7; clone size: many; CDR3 DNA: TGTGCCATCAGCGTAGCGGGGCCGGACGAGCAGTACTTC; CDR3 protein: CAISVAGPDEQYF
V gene: TRBV2; D gene: NA; J gene: TRBJ2-5; clone size: few; CDR3 DNA: TGTGCCAGCTCCTACTCCGGACTCTCCAGATCGCGTCAAGAGACCCAGTACTTC; CDR3 protein: CASSYSGLSRSRQETQYF
V gene: TRBV7-9; D gene: NA; J gene: TRBJ1-2; clone size: many; CDR3 DNA: TGTGCCAGCAGCCCGAGCGGGGGAAGTGACACCTTC; CDR3 protein: CASSPSGGSDTF
V gene: TRBV9; D gene: NA; J gene: TRBJ2-2; clone size: many; CDR3 DNA: TGTGCCAGCAGCTTAGGAACTCCCGGGGAGCTGTTTTTT; CDR3 protein: CASSLGTPGELFF
V gene: TRBV7-3; D gene: NA; J gene: TRBJ1-1; clone size: many; CDR3 DNA: TGTGCCAGCAGCTCCGGCCCGAACACTGAAGCTTTCTTT; CDR3 protein: CASSSGPNTEAFF
V gene: TRBV20-1; D gene: TRBD1; J gene: TRBJ2-5; clone size: many; CDR3 DNA: TGCAGCACCTCCGGGACAGGGGGTTACCAAGAGACCCAGTACTTC; CDR3 protein: CSTSGTGGYQETQYF
V gene: TRBV19; D gene: TRBD2; J gene: TRBJ2-1; clone size: many; CDR3 DNA: TGTGCCAGTAGCAATCTAGCGGGAGGGCCGAATGAGCAGTTCTTC; CDR3 protein: CASSNLAGGPNEQFF
V gene: TRBV10-2; D gene: TRBD2; J gene: TRBJ2-2; clone size: many; CDR3 DNA: TGCGCCAGCAGTGAGCTAGCGGGAGCCTTGACCGGGGAGCTGTTTTTT; CDR3 protein: CASSELAGALTGELFF
V gene: TRBV27; D gene: TRBD1; J gene: TRBJ1-5; clone size: many; CDR3 DNA: TGTGCCAGCAGTCCAGGACAGGGTCAGCCCCAGCATTTT; CDR3 protein: CASSPGQGQPQHF
V gene: TRBV7-2; D gene: NA; J gene: TRBJ2-1; clone size: NA; CDR3 DNA: TGTGCCAGCAGCTTAGCAAGGGCGACTGAGCAGTTCTTC; CDR3 protein: CASSLARATEQFF
V gene: TRBV6-6; D gene: TRBD2; J gene: TRBJ2-1; clone size: many; CDR3 DNA: TGTGCCAGCAGTCCAACTAGCGGGCGTCACTCCTACAATGAGCAGTTCTTC; CDR3 protein: CASSPTSGRHSYNEQFF
V gene: TRBV29-1; D gene: NA; J gene: TRBJ1-2; clone size: many; CDR3 DNA: TGCAGCGTTGACAGGGTCGAAGGATATGGCTACACCTTC; CDR3 protein: CSVDRVEGYGYTF
V gene: TRBV7-8; D gene: NA; J gene: TRBJ2-7; clone size: many; CDR3 DNA: TGTGCCAGCATGCCGACAGCGACTTACGAGCAGTACTTC; CDR3 protein: CASMPTATYEQYF
V gene: TRBV11-1; D gene: NA; J gene: TRBJ2-3; clone size: many; CDR3 DNA: TGTGCCAGCAGCCCAACTCTTGGACTAACAACAGATACGCAGTATTTT; CDR3 protein: CASSPTLGLTTDTQYF